The clone carrying this TCR beta chain was counted only a few times. Its specificity is not known. Germline V gene data show CDR1 as MDHEN and CDR2 as SYDVKM. V gave up 7 bases and J gave up 6 bases, with 22 bases separating them. CDR3 size: 16 residues. The data were taken from a study of T-cell reconstitution after alpha-beta-depleted transplantation in children. Whole-study results and caveats: The high TCRbeta diversity at day 60 in some patients came from surviving recipient T cells and thymic progenitors. Newly made T cells mostly supplied T-cell counts and diversity one year after transplant. There were reportedly several hundred expanded graft clones from which alpha-beta T cells came about two months after transplant.

Preparation of the TCRbeta library used unique molecular identifiers. TCRdb passed the PCR reads through MiXCR, listing each CDR3 protein once. The sample lists just under 150,000 distinct CDR3 sequences; about 9% were seen once. The chain couples TRBV28 to TRBJ2-1; weak D call: TRBD1 (5 bases). This receptor was obtained from a female patient aged 2-15 years who had a stem cell transplant for congenital amegakaryocytic thrombocytopenia, so the T cells may come from the graft donor. This material consisted of PBMCs, mostly from graft donor cells, taken 180 days after TCRalphabeta/CD19-depleted stem cell transplant. The CDR3 region has the DNA TGTGCCAGCATCCCCGCAGGGTATAAGTTGGGCAATGAGCAGTTCTTC. This sequence encodes CASIPAGYKLGNEQFF.